The rows below give T cell receptor beta chains drawn from one sample of a study of blood T cell repertoires in COVID-19. Profiling relied on immunoSEQ multiplex PCR, and the TCRdb table lists in-frame clones only, not all of them. The sample carries 85,000 to 95,000 clones, around nine tenths recorded once. Sequenced input: peripheral blood. These receptors were obtained from a woman older than 75 with acute or convalescent COVID-19. The CDR3 runs from the conserved cysteine through the conserved F or W. Fields, in order: V gene, clone size, D gene, J gene, CDR3 DNA, CDR3 protein. A D gene is named only where the DNA matches it firmly. Where a row states a size, it is once, few, many or the class of an expanded clone; other rows omit it.

>TRBV5-1|-|TRBD2|TRBJ2-5
TGCGCCAGCAGTATTCCCGGGACTAGCGGGGGTGGAGGGACCCAGTACTTC
CASSIPGTSGGGGTQYF
>TRBV2|-|TRBD2|TRBJ2-7
TGTGCCAGCAGGAGGCTGGCTAGCGGGACCTACGAGCAGTACTTC
CASRRLASGTYEQYF
>TRBV29-1|once|-|TRBJ2-7
TGCAGCTTCGCAGGGTCCCCCTCCTACGAGCAGTACTTC
CSFAGSPSYEQYF
>TRBV7-9|-|-|TRBJ2-2
TGTGCCAGCAGCTTAGAAACCACGAGGACCGGGGAGCTGTTTTTT
CASSLETTRTGELFF
>TRBV5-1|-|TRBD2|TRBJ2-2
TGCGCCAGCAGCTTGTGGAGTGCGGGGGGCCCAAACACCGGGGAGCTGTTTTTT
CASSLWSAGGPNTGELFF
>TRBV7-9|-|-|TRBJ1-3
TGTGCCAGCAGCCAAGGGGACTCTGGAAACACCATATATTTT
CASSQGDSGNTIYF
>TRBV5-8|-|TRBD1|TRBJ1-2
TGTGCCAGCAGTGGCCCGGGGACAGGGGGCCCTAGTTACTATGGCTACACCTTC
CASSGPGTGGPSYYGYTF
>TRBV2|-|-|TRBJ1-1
TGTGCCAGCATCTTTGGAGGGGATGAAGCTTTCTTT
CASIFGGDEAFF
>TRBV29-1|-|TRBD2|TRBJ2-1
TGCAGCGTTGAAGATATAGCGGGGGTTTTCAATGAGCAGTTCTTC
CSVEDIAGVFNEQFF
>TRBV15|-|TRBD1|TRBJ2-7
TGTGCCACCAGCAGGATTGTGGGACAGGGGGCTAACGAGCAGTACTTC
CATSRIVGQGANEQYF
>TRBV27|-|-|TRBJ1-2
TGTGCCAGCAGTTCAGTGGGGGGGCGCGATGGCTACACCTTC
CASSSVGGRDGYTF
>TRBV2|-|TRBD1|TRBJ2-5
TGTGCCAGCCGGGACAGCCAGTACCAAGAGACCCAGTACTTC
CASRDSQYQETQYF
>TRBV6-2/TRBV6-3|-|TRBD2|TRBJ2-3
TGTGCCAGCAGTTATTACCTAGGGACTAGCGGAAGCACAGATACGCAGTATTTT
CASSYYLGTSGSTDTQYF
>TRBV4-2|-|TRBD1|TRBJ1-3
TGTGCCAGCAGCCCGGGACAGGGTTTAATAGCTGGAAACACCATATATTTT
CASSPGQGLIAGNTIYF
>TRBV5-4|-|-|TRBJ1-4
TGTGCCAGCAGCTTGCGCGGAACTAATGAAAAACTGTTTTTT
CASSLRGTNEKLFF
>TRBV30|-|-|TRBJ1-5
TGTGCCTGGAGTGTGGGGGGGTATCAGCCCCAGCATTTT
CAWSVGGYQPQHF
>TRBV15|-|-|TRBJ1-1
TGTGCCACCAGCCCCCGGAAGGGAGTGGGGGGGAACACTGAAGCTTTCTTT
CATSPRKGVGGNTEAFF
>TRBV7-9|-|-|TRBJ1-2
TGTGCCAGCCGCCCAGGGGAAGGCGTATGGTCCGACTATGGCTACACCTTC
CASRPGEGVWSDYGYTF
>TRBV14|-|TRBD1|TRBJ2-1
TGTGCCAGCAGCCCCGACAGGGGCTCCTACAATGAGCAGTTCTTC
CASSPDRGSYNEQFF
>TRBV7-3|-|TRBD1|TRBJ2-2
TGTGCCAGCAGCTCTACGAGACAGGGCACCGGGGAGCTGTTTTTT
CASSSTRQGTGELFF
>TRBV30|-|-|TRBJ1-6
TGTGCCTGGAGTGTAGGCCCACAGGGTAATTCACCCCTCCACTTT
CAWSVGPQGNSPLHF
>TRBV19|few|-|TRBJ2-6
TGTGCCAGTAGTATAGGATGGACAGCTTTAGGGCCTGGGGCCAACGTCCTGACTTTC
CASSIGWTALGPGANVLTF
>TRBV19|-|-|TRBJ2-4
TGTGCCAGTAGTATAGACTTCAGGGGCCTAGCCAAAAACATTCAGTACTTC
CASSIDFRGLAKNIQYF
>TRBV21-1|-|-|TRBJ2-2
TGTGCCAGCAGCAAAGCGAACGAGCGGGAGCAGTCCGGGGAGCTGTTTTTT
CASSKANEREQSGELFF
>TRBV2|-|TRBD1|TRBJ2-1
TGTGCCAGCAGTGGGGGGACAGGGGGGAATGAGCAGTTCTTC
CASSGGTGGNEQFF
>TRBV5-4|-|-|TRBJ2-1
TGTGCCAGCAGCTGGGAGACAGGCAGCTCCTACAATGAGCAGTTCTTC
CASSWETGSSYNEQFF
>TRBV30|-|-|TRBJ1-2
TGTGCCTGGGTGCCGGACAGTACCTATGGCTACACCTTC
CAWVPDSTYGYTF
>TRBV7-8|-|TRBD2|TRBJ2-2
TGTGCCAGCAGGGGAAGCGGGGGTTCTACCGGGGAGCTGTTTTTT
CASRGSGGSTGELFF
>TRBV5-1|-|TRBD2|TRBJ2-2
TGCGCCAGCAGCTTGAGTAGTCTAGCGGGAGCCGGGGAGCTGTTTTTT
CASSLSSLAGAGELFF
>TRBV18|few|-|TRBJ2-1
TGTGCCAGCTCGCGGGACCACCTCCTCGATGAGCAGTTCTTC
CASSRDHLLDEQFF
>TRBV27|-|-|TRBJ1-2
TGTGCCAGCACCACTCTAGAGGGAAACTATGGCTACACCTTC
CASTTLEGNYGYTF
>TRBV9|few|-|TRBJ2-1
TGTGCCAGCAGCCCTAGTATTTCCCGTGAGCAGTTCTTC
CASSPSISREQFF